These 14 T cell receptor beta chains came from one sample sequenced in a study of immune cell composition in non-small cell lung cancer. Repertoires were generated with immunoSEQ multiplex PCR, while TCRdb's copy carries only in-frame clones and drops some. The repertoire holds 2,500 or so clones, around 76% seen once, with about 38% in the top ten. The sequenced sample was lung tumor tissue. The source of these receptors is a human donor with non-small cell lung cancer.

The chain links TRBV12-5 to TRBJ2-5; unclear D gene. V was clipped by 0 bases and J by 7 bases, with 6 bases between them. CDR3 length: 12 amino acids. The germline V gene encodes CDR1 LGHNT and CDR2 FRNRAP. The CDR3 DNA is TGTGCTAGTGGTTTGGTTGGCTCGACCCAGTACTTC. This sequence encodes CASGLVGSTQYF. The full variable domain, its missing parts supplied by reference TRBV12-5 and TRBJ2-5, is DARVTQTPRHKVTEMGQEVTMRCQPILGHNTVFWYRQTMMQGLELLAYFRNRAPLDDSGMPKDRFSAEMPDATLATLKIQPSEPRDSAVYFCASGLVGSTQYFGPGTRLLVL.

This chain joins TRBV27 and TRBJ2-7, with 9 bases aligning to TRBD1. J lost 3 bases, V lost 3 bases, and 3 bases had no gene match. The CDR3 sequence is 14 residues long. Germline CDR1 is MNHEY and CDR2 is SMNVEV (reference sequence). CDR3 sequence (DNA): TGTGCCAGCAGTTTGCGGGACAGGGTCTACGAGCAGTACTTC. It codes for CASSLRDRVYEQYF.

CDR3 loop: CASSGGSSYEQYF. As DNA, the CDR3 is TGTGCCTCTTCAGGGGGTAGTTCCTACGAGCAGTACTTC. V gene TRBV6-1 combines with J gene TRBJ2-7; 7 positions match TRBD1. The CDR3 contains 13 residues. Germline V gives CDR1 MNHNS, CDR2 SASEGT. Germline trimming cut 11 bases from V and 1 base from J; bases unmatched to any gene: 8.

The chain combines TRBV28 with TRBJ2-1, with 9 bases that match TRBD2. Germline assignment: CDR1 MDHEN and CDR2 SYDVKM. The CDR3 extends over 17 amino acids. Unmatched junction bases numbered 9, after V lost 6 bases and J lost 0 bases. This CDR3 reads CASSLSTSGSSYNEQFF. The CDR3 DNA reads TGTGCCAGCAGCCTCTCGACTAGCGGTAGCTCCTACAATGAGCAGTTCTTC. The complete variable domain, with remaining parts taken from reference TRBV28 and TRBJ2-1, reads DVKVTQSSRYLVKRTGEKVFLECVQDMDHENMFWYRQDPGLGLRLIYFSYDVKMKEKGDIPEGYSVSREKKERFSLILESASTNQTSMYLCASSLSTSGSSYNEQFFGPGTRLTVL.

The chain carries TRBV4-1 and TRBJ1-4, with 7 bases fitting TRBD1. The CDR3 has 17 amino acids. J gave up 5 bases and V 0 bases, and 9 bases lay outside the gene matches. Germline assignment: CDR1 MGHRA and CDR2 YSYEKL. The CDR3 nucleotides read TGCGCCAGCAGCCAAGAAGGAATGGGGACAGAGAATGAAAAACTGTTTTTT. Translated: CASSQEGMGTENEKLFF.

The chain uses TRBV27 and TRBJ2-3; D may be TRBD1 (6 bases). V dropped 8 bases and J dropped 15 bases, with 24 bases sitting between them. CDR1 is MNHEY, CDR2 SMNVEV, per germline (reference sequence). The CDR3 has 13 amino acids. CDR3 in DNA: TGTGCCAGCCGGATTATCACAGGGCATTTGTCATATTTT. Its translation: CASRIITGHLSYF.

The chain uses TRBV4-2 and TRBJ1-5, with D unresolved. CDR3 length: 16 residues. Germline loops: CDR1 LGHNA, CDR2 YNFKEQ. The V end lost 1 base, the J end lost 4 bases, and 14 bases lay between the germline ends. The CDR3 sequence is CASSQGYGQRNQPQHF. The CDR3 DNA reads as TGTGCCAGCAGCCAAGGGTATGGTCAGAGGAATCAGCCCCAGCATTTT.

This clone was recorded a few times. This chain uses TRBV5-1 with TRBJ1-1; D is undetermined. In germline, CDR1 is SGHRS, CDR2 YFSETQ. Trimming cost V 1 base and J 3 bases, with 10 bases left between them. The CDR3 has 14 amino acids. CDR3 residues: CASSLSGRDTEAFF. CDR3 in DNA: TGCGCCAGCAGCTTGTCCGGGCGGGACACTGAAGCTTTCTTT.

CDR3 in amino acids: CASSLGGLNTEAFF. The DNA of the CDR3 is TGTGCCAGCAGCTTGGGGGGGTTGAACACTGAAGCTTTCTTT. The chain carries TRBV7-3 and TRBJ1-1; a weak D match, TRBD1 (5 bases). The germline V and J ends were trimmed by 3 bases and 0 bases, with 8 bases remaining between them. The CDR3 totals 14 residues. Per the germline V gene, CDR1 is SGHTA and CDR2 is FQGTGA.

The V gene is TRBV6-5, the J gene TRBJ2-5; no clear D. The J call may be in error: the DNA end matches TRBJ2-7 better. Germline assignment: CDR1 MNHEY and CDR2 SVGAGI. The CDR3 covers 13 residues. The CDR3 nucleotides read TGTGCCAGCAGACACCGCGACTCCTACGAGCAGTACTTC. Translated: CASRHRDSYEQYF.

This chain links TRBV29-1 with TRBJ2-1, with 8 bases lining up with TRBD2. Germline values: CDR1 SQVTM, CDR2 ANQGSEA. Trimming took 4 bases from V and 6 from J; bases not matched to a gene: 11. CDR3 length equals 15 residues. CDR3 loop: CSVGAFGTRGNEQFF. The CDR3 bases are TGCAGCGTTGGCGCGTTTGGGACTAGGGGCAATGAGCAGTTCTTC.

J is TRBJ1-2 and V is TRBV6-1; no clear D gene. CDR1 MNHNS and CDR2 SASEGT come from the germline V gene. This CDR3 is 14 amino acids long. V lost 2 bases, J lost 4 bases, and 11 bases lay in between. The CDR3 region is CASSELSPFYGYTF. In nucleotides, the CDR3 is TGTGCCAGCAGTGAACTCTCCCCTTTCTATGGCTACACCTTC.

There are a few counts of this clone. The chain uses TRBV15 and TRBJ2-3; D possibly corresponds to TRBD1 (6 bases). V lost 5 bases to trimming and J lost 2 bases, with 11 bases between them. Germline values: CDR1 LNHNV, CDR2 YYDKDF (reference sequence). The CDR3 is 14 amino acids. The CDR3 here is CATSPGQSTDTQYF. The CDR3 region has the DNA TGTGCCACCAGCCCAGGACAGTCCACAGATACGCAGTATTTT.

The gene calls are TRBV2 and TRBJ1-5; D is possibly TRBD1 (5 bases). Trimming took off 5 bases at V and 1 base at J, with 9 bases between the two ends. Germline V gene lookup returns CDR1 SNHLY and CDR2 FYNNEI. There are 14 residues in the CDR3. CDR3 sequence (DNA): TGTGCCAGCAGTTGGACACGGAGCAATCAGCCCCAGCATTTT. This sequence encodes CASSWTRSNQPQHF.